A single sample is the source of the 17 T cell receptor beta chains below, sequenced in a study of regulatory T cells in long-lasting Graves disease. Through Arm-PCR of CDR3 regions and iRepertoire HTBI primers, TCR beta libraries were built. Via MiXCR, TCRdb re-called the multiplex PCR reads, giving one row per CDR3 protein. The sample lists roughly 350,000 distinct CDR3 sequences, about 16% seen once, with roughly 21% in the top ten. Time point in this sample: newly diagnosed GD, antithyroid drugs for less than 3 months. From RNA extracted from PBMCs, the TCR library was made. This sample was shared with a second study, whose subject was T cells in Graves' hyperthyroidism and ophthalmopathy.

Sequenced here: peripheral blood mononuclear cells (PBMCs), sampled at new diagnosis, from a patient treated with antithyroid drugs. All receptors come from a woman under 30 with Graves disease.

This clonotype has ten or more counts. The chain joins TRBV5-1 to TRBJ2-7; 10 bases fit TRBD1. This CDR3 has 14 amino acids. The V segment lost 4 bases and the J segment 4 bases; nucleotides outside the gene matches: 5. Germline V gene sequence: CDR1 SGHRS, CDR2 YFSETQ. CDR3 region: CASSRMDRGYEQYF. As DNA, the CDR3 is TGCGCCAGCAGCCGCATGGACAGGGGGTACGAGCAGTACTTC.

The CDR3 here is CASNPGQGEQFF. In DNA, the CDR3 is TGTGCCAGCAATCCGGGACAGGGAGAGCAGTTCTTC. The rearrangement uses TRBV6-1 and TRBJ2-1, with 9 bases aligning to TRBD1. This CDR3 region has 12 residues. V lost 7 bases, J lost 10 bases, and 5 bases stayed unmatched. The V gene's germline CDR1 is MNHNS and CDR2 SASEGT.

As concerns this clonotype: A much bigger clone sits one base away, suggesting this may be a read error. The chain uses TRBV4-1 and TRBJ2-2, with 8 nucleotides matching TRBD2. This CDR3 is built from 16 residues. Germline V gene lookup returns CDR1 MGHRA and CDR2 YSYEKL. As DNA, the CDR3 is TGCGCCAGCGGCCAAGAATCGAGCGGGAGAGTCGGGGAGCTGTTTTTT. It translates to CASGQESSGRVGELFF.

This clonotype was seen repeatedly, ten times or more. This chain uses TRBV10-3 with TRBJ2-1, with TRBD1 matching over 9 bases. V shed 3 bases, J shed 10 bases, and the junction held 10 bases outside the gene matches. Germline V gene sequence: CDR1 ENHRY, CDR2 SYGVKD. The CDR3 has 15 amino acids. Here the CDR3 DNA reads TGTGCCATCAGTGACCCGGGACAGGGTGTAGAGGAGCAGTTCTTC. It encodes CAISDPGQGVEEQFF.

This clonotype was detected many times. The genes are TRBV27 and TRBJ2-1, with D perhaps TRBD2 (6 bases). V dropped 4 bases and J dropped 2 bases, with 15 bases sitting between them. This CDR3 is built from 16 residues. Germline CDR1 MNHEY, CDR2 SMNVEV (reference sequence). CDR3 sequence reads: CASSYPGLSAYNEQFF. The CDR3 DNA is TGTGCCAGCAGTTATCCGGGACTCTCGGCCTACAATGAGCAGTTCTTC.

This clonotype has ten or more counts. The chain links TRBV7-2 to TRBJ2-1, with TRBD2 matching 9 bases. V lost 2 bases and J lost 7; bases outside the gene matches: 12. This CDR3 region has 17 residues. Germline loops: CDR1 SGHTA, CDR2 FQGNSA. The CDR3 sequence: CASSLIWSSGTGNEQFF. The CDR3 DNA reads TGTGCCAGCAGCTTAATCTGGTCTAGCGGGACGGGAAATGAGCAGTTCTTC. Full variable domain (missing parts from reference TRBV7-2 and TRBJ2-1): GAGVSQSPSNKVTEKGKDVELRCDPISGHTALYWYRQSLGQGLEFLIYFQGNSAPDKSGLPSDRFSAERTGGSVSTLTIQRTQQEDSAVYLCASSLIWSSGTGNEQFFGPGTRLTVL.

This clonotype occurred many times. This chain connects TRBV4-1 to TRBJ2-7; D is ambiguous. The CDR3 is 15 residues long. Germline CDR1 and CDR2: MGHRA and YSYEKL. Between the trimmed V and J ends, which lost 1 base and 3 bases, there was a span of 13 bases. The DNA of the CDR3 is TGCGCCAGCAGCCAAGGTCTGCCGGCCGGCTACGAGCAGTACTTC. This gives the protein CASSQGLPAGYEQYF.

The table lists this clonotype with many counts. The chain employs TRBV2 and TRBJ2-7; weak D call: TRBD1 (6 bases). CDR1 and CDR2 from the germline V gene are SNHLY and FYNNEI. CDR3 length: 13 residues. V was pared by 8 bases and J by 0 bases, with 11 bases between. The CDR3 DNA reads as TGTGCCAGCGCGGACAGCTCCTCCTACGAGCAGTACTTC. It translates to CASADSSSYEQYF.

The chain joins TRBV6-1 to TRBJ1-2; unclear D gene. The CDR3 is 14 amino acids. With 6 bases removed from V and 4 bases from J, the gap between germline ends came to 15 bases. Germline V lookup: CDR1 MNHNS, CDR2 SASEGT. CDR3: CASSGSGRAYGYTF. The CDR3 DNA reads TGTGCCAGCAGCGGTTCCGGGAGGGCCTATGGCTACACCTTC.

The V and J genes are TRBV19 and TRBJ1-2; D is unclear. Germline V lookup: CDR1 LNHDA, CDR2 SQIVND (reference sequence). The CDR3 runs to 15 residues. With 3 bases removed from V and 5 bases from J, the gap between germline ends came to 16 bases. The CDR3 loop is CASSMRLADLYGYTF. The CDR3 bases are TGTGCCAGTAGTATGCGACTGGCAGACTTATATGGCTACACCTTC.

This clonotype was observed a single time. A much larger clone lies one base from this, so it may be a read error. The chain carries TRBV9 and TRBJ2-5; 14 nucleotides agree with TRBD2. The CDR3 length is 18 residues. Germline CDR1 is SGDLS and CDR2 is YYNGEE. CDR3 loop: CASSAGLAGVRAREAQYF. Written as DNA, the CDR3 is TGTGCCAGCAGCGCGGGACTAGCGGGAGTTCGGGCAAGAGAGGCCCAGTACTTC.

The J gene is TRBJ1-2, the V gene TRBV5-1; 9 bases fit TRBD1. This CDR3 region has 14 residues. V shed 4 bases, J shed 5 bases, and the junction held 6 bases outside the gene matches. Germline V gene sequence: CDR1 SGHRS, CDR2 YFSETQ. The CDR3 reads CASSSQGQGYGYTF. The DNA of the CDR3 is TGCGCCAGCAGCAGCCAAGGACAGGGGTATGGCTACACCTTC.

Only a few counts were recorded for this clonotype. One junction end disagrees with the germline gene, perhaps due to a read error. This CDR3 reads CVARRTFTGELFF. The CDR3 nucleotides are TGCGTTGCTAGGCGCACCTTCACCGGGGAGCTGTTTTTT. This chain links TRBV10-3 with TRBJ2-2; D is ambiguous. CDR3 length: 13 amino acids. Germline CDR1 and CDR2: ENHRY and SYGVKD.

This clonotype has at least ten counts. This rearrangement joins TRBV18 to TRBJ2-6, with a possible D match to TRBD1 (6 bases). Germline CDR1 is KGHSH and CDR2 is LQKENI. V lost 4 bases and J lost 0, with 19 bases in between. This CDR3 is 19 amino acids long. The DNA for the CDR3 is TGTGCCAGCTCACTAAATACAGGGTCTGACTACTCTGGGGCCAACGTCCTGACTTTC. Its translation: CASSLNTGSDYSGANVLTF.

This clonotype was seen ten or more times. The chain uses TRBV5-5 and TRBJ2-5; no definite D call. V shed 2 bases and J shed 5 bases, with 10 bases lying between them. The CDR3 is made up of 13 amino acids. Germline V gene data show CDR1 as SGHKS and CDR2 as YYEKEE (reference sequence). The CDR3 here is CASSLLPPETQYF. DNA for the CDR3: TGTGCCAGCAGCTTACTCCCGCCGGAGACCCAGTACTTC.

V usage is TRBV15 and J usage is TRBJ1-5; perhaps TRBD1 as D (5 bases). This CDR3 has 15 amino acids. Trimming stripped 0 bases from V and 2 bases from J, with 8 bases between. CDR1 and CDR2 from the germline V gene are LNHNV and YYDKDF (reference sequence). CDR3 in amino acids: CATSRDRVGNQPQHF. Written as DNA, the CDR3 is TGTGCCACCAGCAGAGACAGGGTAGGCAATCAGCCCCAGCATTTT. The variable domain in full, completed from reference TRBV15 and TRBJ1-5, reads DAMVIQNPRYQVTQFGKPVTLSCSQTLNHNVMYWYQQKSSQAPKLLFHYYDKDFNNEADTPDNFQSRRPNTSFCFLDIRSPGLGDTAMYLCATSRDRVGNQPQHFGDGTRLSIL.

This clonotype was detected a few times. Germline and junction disagree at one end, which may indicate a read error. The gene calls are TRBV5-5 and TRBJ2-2; 9 nucleotides agree with TRBD1. From germline, CDR1 is SGHKS and CDR2 YYEKEE (reference sequence). This CDR3 has 17 amino acids. The DNA of the CDR3 is TGTGCCGGCAGCTTCAGGTCAACAGGGGGCAACACCGGGGAGCTGTTTTTT. This gives the protein CAGSFRSTGGNTGELFF.